A selection of T cell receptor beta chains follows, all from one sample in a study of PD-1 blockade in classical Hodgkin lymphoma. Clones were sequenced by immunoSEQ multiplex PCR, and TCRdb holds only the in-frame ones, with some missing. Of some 5,500 clones in the sample, roughly half were seen once. Source: CD8+ T cells from blood, taken at baseline. Source of these receptors: a human donor with classical Hodgkin lymphoma. CDR3s include the opening cysteine and the closing phenylalanine or tryptophan. D genes are given only for firm matches. A clone size is listed for some rows: how often the clone was seen (once, few, many), or a class if it is expanded.

len	v_gene	abundance	j_gene	d_gene	CDR3aa
15	TRBV11-2	.	TRBJ1-5	TRBD1	CASSQGQALGQPQHF
15	TRBV7-2	few	TRBJ2-7	.	CASSLDGARYDEQYF
15	TRBV19	.	TRBJ2-2	.	CASSVTQGWAGELFF
14	TRBV5-8	.	TRBJ2-7	TRBD1	CASSLGDSSYEQYF
15	TRBV19	.	TRBJ1-3	.	CASSAYRNPGNTIYF
15	TRBV27	.	TRBJ2-1	.	CASRPGTSSYNEQFF
13	TRBV27	.	TRBJ2-7	.	CASSFGVTYEQYF
18	TRBV19	few	TRBJ1-6	.	CASSTGYKLDYYNSPLHF
14	TRBV7-3	.	TRBJ2-7	.	CASSLTGGPDEQYF
13	TRBV6-1	.	TRBJ2-7	.	CASSVVGAYEQYF
13	TRBV28	.	TRBJ2-5	.	CASSASLPGEQYF
15	TRBV6-1	.	TRBJ2-6	.	CASSEFRAGANVLTF
14	TRBV6-1	.	TRBJ2-3	.	CASSDSGVADTQYF
13	TRBV27	.	TRBJ2-7	.	CASSPSDSYEQYF
19	TRBV21-1	.	TRBJ1-4	.	CASSARPTGGEATNEKLFF
14	TRBV4-1	.	TRBJ2-3	TRBD1	CASSLDRVTDTQYF